This T cell receptor beta chain was observed in a study of human T cells and chemical hapten exposure. As the library was built, unique molecular identifiers were attached to individual cDNA molecules. TCRdb itself ran the RACE reads through MiXCR, one entry per CDR3 protein. Of under 90,000 distinct CDR3 sequences in the sample, nearly 10% are singletons; the top ten hold 3.6%. By sample fraction, this clonotype is large (0.1 to 1%). Sample time point: pre-sensitization, week 0. The treatment is: therapeutic diphenylcyclopropenone sensitization with weekly scalp DPC. People who gave samples had alopecia, were 18 to 70 years old, and were suitable for DPC. This TCR came from a woman aged 40-49 years with alopecia areata. Some clones in this sample may be carry-over from other donors' samples. Here the sequenced sample was whole blood, taken in connection with sensitization to the hapten diphenylcyclopropenone (DPC).

Written as DNA, the CDR3 is TGTGCCAGCAGTGAACTAGCGGGGGACAACACCGGGGAGCTGTTTTTT. Translating gives CASSELAGDNTGELFF. V usage is TRBV6-4 and J usage is TRBJ2-2; 11 nucleotides agree with TRBD2. Germline V lookup: CDR1 MRHNA, CDR2 SNTAGT. V trimming: 3 bases; J trimming: 2 bases; junction bases outside the gene matches: 2. The CDR3 is 16 amino acids.